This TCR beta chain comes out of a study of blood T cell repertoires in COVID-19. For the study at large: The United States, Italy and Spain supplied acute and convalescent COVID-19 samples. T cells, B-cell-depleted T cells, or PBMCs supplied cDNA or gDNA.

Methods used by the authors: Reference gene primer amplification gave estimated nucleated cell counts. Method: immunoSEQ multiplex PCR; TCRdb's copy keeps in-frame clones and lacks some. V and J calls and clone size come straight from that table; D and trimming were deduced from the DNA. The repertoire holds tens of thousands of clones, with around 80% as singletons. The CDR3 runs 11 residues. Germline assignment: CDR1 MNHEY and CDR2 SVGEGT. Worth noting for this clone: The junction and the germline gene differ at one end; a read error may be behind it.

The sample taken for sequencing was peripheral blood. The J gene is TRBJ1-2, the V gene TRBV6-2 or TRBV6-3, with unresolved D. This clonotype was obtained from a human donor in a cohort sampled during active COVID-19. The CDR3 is CASSLYYGYTF. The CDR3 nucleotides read TGTGCCAGCAGCCTTTACTACGGCTACACCTTC.